A single sample gave rise to the 23 T cell receptor beta chains below, sequenced in a study of cytomegalovirus exposure and HLA in healthy donors. The PCR contained 60 Vbeta and 13 Jbeta primers. Data came from immunoSEQ multiplex PCR; TCRdb stores just in-frame clones and leaves some out. This table has fewer than 200,000 clones, 55% to 75% appearing once. Sequenced sample: PBMCs. These receptors were taken from a human donor in good health.

The CDR3 nucleotides read TGTGCCAGTAGTACCAGGGGAGCCGGGCCCCAGCATTTT. Amino acid sequence: CASSTRGAGPQHF. The J gene is TRBJ1-5, the V gene TRBV19, with D possibly being TRBD1 (6 bases). This CDR3 spans 13 amino acids. The V gene's germline CDR1 is LNHDA and CDR2 SQIVND (reference sequence). With 4 bases removed from V and 9 bases from J, the gap between germline ends came to 13 bases.

The rearrangement joins TRBV4-3 to TRBJ1-1; 11 bases match TRBD1. This CDR3 is 15 amino acids long. The junction had 2 bases not matched to a gene; V was cut back by 0 bases and J by 5 bases. Germline CDR1 reads LGHNA; CDR2 reads YSLEER. CDR3 coding DNA: TGCGCCAGCAGCCAAGAGGACAGGGGGCTTACTGAAGCTTTCTTT. It is translated as CASSQEDRGLTEAFF.

Remarks on this clone: The junction does not match germline at one end; this may be a read error. The chain employs TRBV7-7 and TRBJ2-7, with D perhaps matching TRBD2 (7 bases). The CDR3 runs 14 residues. Germline values: CDR1 SSHAT, CDR2 FNYEAQ (reference sequence). The CDR3 DNA reads as TGTGCTAGCAGCGCGTCTAGGGGGGGCGGCGAGCAGTACTTC. Residues: CASSASRGGGEQYF.

The V gene is TRBV4-3, the J gene TRBJ2-1; 10 bases map to TRBD2. V shed 3 bases and J 5 bases; nucleotides not matched to a gene: 13. The CDR3 sequence is 18 residues long. Germline loops: CDR1 LGHNA, CDR2 YSLEER. The CDR3 here is CASSHPKLKLAGHNEQFF. The DNA for the CDR3 is TGCGCCAGCAGCCACCCCAAACTTAAACTAGCGGGACACAATGAGCAGTTCTTC.

This clone was found once. The chain couples TRBV19 to TRBJ2-3; tentatively, D is TRBD1 (5 bases). V lost 3 bases and J lost 0, with 7 bases in between. The CDR3 runs to 14 residues. Germline V gene data show CDR1 as LNHDA and CDR2 as SQIVND (reference sequence). CDR3 residues: CASSMPGSTDTQYF. DNA for the CDR3: TGTGCCAGTAGTATGCCAGGGAGCACAGATACGCAGTATTTT. Supplemented by reference TRBV19 and TRBJ2-3, the full variable domain reads DGGITQSPKYLFRKEGQNVTLSCEQNLNHDAMYWYRQDPGQGLRLIYYSQIVNDFQKGDIAEGYSVSREKKESFPLTVTSAQKNPTAFYLCASSMPGSTDTQYFGPGTRLTVL.

The chain links TRBV15 to TRBJ2-7, with 8 bases lining up with TRBD1. The CDR3 is 14 amino acids. Losses at the gene ends were 4 bases for V and 3 bases for J; bases not matched to a gene: 5. CDR1 is LNHNV, CDR2 YYDKDF, per germline (reference sequence). CDR3 DNA sequence: TGTGCCACCAGCACCAAAACAGGGGGCTACGAGCAGTACTTC. Encoded protein: CATSTKTGGYEQYF. The full variable domain, rest sourced from reference TRBV15 and TRBJ2-7, is DAMVIQNPRYQVTQFGKPVTLSCSQTLNHNVMYWYQQKSSQAPKLLFHYYDKDFNNEADTPDNFQSRRPNTSFCFLDIRSPGLGDTAMYLCATSTKTGGYEQYFGPGTRLTVT.

The table lists this clone with a few counts. The rearrangement links TRBV6-1 to TRBJ1-2; D remains unclear. Germline-derived CDR1 and CDR2 are MNHNS and SASEGT. Trimming pared 10 bases from V and 7 bases from J, leaving 16 bases between. The CDR3 runs to 12 residues. This CDR3 reads CATFDRVSGYTF. CDR3 in DNA: TGTGCCACCTTTGACCGGGTCAGTGGCTACACCTTC.

V usage is TRBV12-5 and J usage is TRBJ2-1; TRBD1 might be the D (6 bases). CDR3 length: 16 residues. Trimming took 1 base from V and 0 from J, leaving 10 bases between them. Germline V gives CDR1 LGHNT, CDR2 FRNRAP. The CDR3 spells CASGLDQGFSYNEQFF. Written as DNA, the CDR3 is TGTGCTAGTGGTTTGGACCAGGGGTTCTCCTACAATGAGCAGTTCTTC.

The V gene is TRBV27, the J gene TRBJ1-1; D gene uncertain. The V gene's germline CDR1 is MNHEY and CDR2 SMNVEV (reference sequence). Trimming took off 3 bases at V and 1 base at J, with 6 bases between the two ends. This CDR3 spans 13 amino acids. The CDR3 coding sequence is TGTGCCAGCAGTTTGTACAAGAACACTGAAGCTTTCTTT. This translates into CASSLYKNTEAFF.

The CDR3 DNA reads TGTGCCAGCAGAGTGCACATGAACACTGAAGCTTTCTTT. It encodes CASRVHMNTEAFF. This rearrangement joins TRBV6-4 to TRBJ1-1, with D unresolved. The CDR3 sequence is 13 residues long. V was clipped by 6 bases and J by 0 bases, with 8 bases between them. The V gene's germline CDR1 is MRHNA and CDR2 SNTAGT.

The CDR3 bases are TGCAGCGTTGAAGATCGGAGCTCCAATGAGCAGTTCTTC. This encodes CSVEDRSSNEQFF. The chain combines TRBV29-1 with TRBJ2-1; no clear D gene. V was trimmed by 0 bases and J by 6 bases, leaving 9 bases between them. Germline assignment: CDR1 SQVTM and CDR2 ANQGSEA. CDR3 length: 13 amino acids.

This clone was counted a few times. The V gene is TRBV2, the J gene TRBJ1-1; a weak D match, TRBD1 (5 bases). The V end lost 6 bases, the J end lost 6 bases, and 14 bases lay between the germline ends. Germline CDR1 reads SNHLY; CDR2 reads FYNNEI. The CDR3 consists of 13 residues. CDR3 region: CASRGGGDAEAFF. CDR3 DNA sequence: TGTGCCAGCAGGGGGGGAGGAGATGCTGAAGCTTTCTTT.

The chain is built from TRBV9 and TRBJ2-2; weak D call: TRBD2 (6 bases). The germline V and J ends were trimmed by 2 bases and 2 bases, with 10 bases remaining between them. The CDR3 covers 15 residues. Germline CDR1 is SGDLS and CDR2 is YYNGEE. The CDR3 sequence: CASSVSGENTGELFF. In nucleotides, the CDR3 is TGTGCCAGCAGCGTCTCGGGGGAAAACACCGGGGAGCTGTTTTTT.

The chain combines TRBV4-3 with TRBJ1-2; D uncertain. The CDR3 contains 14 residues. Germline lookup yields CDR1 LGHNA and CDR2 YSLEER. Trimming shortened V by 6 bases and J by 4 bases, and 15 bases separated the two germline ends. The CDR3 DNA reads TGCGCCAGCAGACGAGTCGAGTCAACCTATGGCTACACCTTC. This sequence encodes CASRRVESTYGYTF.

The chain combines TRBV6-6 with TRBJ1-1, with D possibly matching TRBD1 (5 bases). The CDR3 runs to 13 residues. Trimming left V 4 bases short and J 1 base short, with 7 bases between. In germline, CDR1 is MNHNY, CDR2 SVGAGI (reference sequence). In DNA, the CDR3 is TGTGCCAGCAGTTTGACAGCGAACACTGAAGCTTTCTTT. It specifies CASSLTANTEAFF.

A note on this clone: Other DNA sequences in this sample translate to the same CDR3. V is TRBV27 and J is TRBJ1-6, with TRBD1 identical over 9 bases. The CDR3 totals 15 residues. In germline, CDR1 is MNHEY, CDR2 SMNVEV (reference sequence). With V trimmed by 5 bases and J by 5 bases, 4 bases remained unmatched. CDR3 residues: CASSPRTGDNSPLHF. The CDR3 DNA is TGTGCCAGCAGTCCTCGGACAGGGGATAATTCACCCCTCCACTTT.

V is TRBV5-1 and J is TRBJ2-2, with D possibly being TRBD1 (6 bases). Germline V gene data show CDR1 as SGHRS and CDR2 as YFSETQ. The CDR3 is made up of 14 amino acids. V shed 4 bases and J shed 5 bases, with 12 bases lying between them. DNA of the CDR3: TGCGCCAGCAGCCTAGACAGGCCAACCGGGGAGCTGTTTTTT. Protein sequence: CASSLDRPTGELFF.

This chain uses TRBV6-1 with TRBJ2-5, with TRBD2 matching 9 bases. Germline V gene data show CDR1 as MNHNS and CDR2 as SASEGT. V lost 4 bases and J lost 5; bases outside the gene matches: 5. The length of the CDR3 is 14 residues. CDR3 residues: CASSVAGGPETQYF. The CDR3 nucleotides read TGTGCCAGCAGTGTGGCGGGGGGGCCGGAGACCCAGTACTTC.

This sequence joins TRBV25-1 and TRBJ2-1, with 8 bases matching TRBD2. Germline CDR1 MGHDK, CDR2 SYGVNS. This CDR3 has 15 residues. J gave up 4 bases and V 5 bases, and 7 bases lay outside the gene matches. The CDR3 DNA reads as TGTGCCAGCAGTTTTGAGCGGGGGAGTTACAATGAGCAGTTCTTC. Protein product: CASSFERGSYNEQFF.

The CDR3 DNA reads as TGTGCCAGCAGCGGTTTACGACAGGGCGGAAGATATGGCTACACCTTC. It encodes CASSGLRQGGRYGYTF. The rearrangement uses TRBV5-6 and TRBJ1-2; 7 bases are a match to TRBD1. The CDR3 spans 16 residues. V shed 4 bases, J shed 5 bases, and the junction held 14 bases outside the gene matches. The germline gives CDR1 SGHDT, CDR2 YYEEEE.

This clone was seen only a few times. V gene TRBV7-2 combines with J gene TRBJ2-1; TRBD1 agrees at 8 bases. Losses at the gene ends were 6 bases for V and 8 bases for J; bases not matched to a gene: 6. The CDR3 contains 13 residues. Germline CDR1 reads SGHTA; CDR2 reads FQGNSA. Written as DNA, the CDR3 is TGTGCCAGCAGTATCAGGGGGCTGGATGAGCAGTTCTTC. The encoded protein is CASSIRGLDEQFF.

The genes are TRBV4-1 and TRBJ1-2; no clear D gene. Trimming shortened V by 0 bases and J by 4 bases, and 12 bases separated the two germline ends. CDR1 is MGHRA and CDR2 is YSYEKL in the germline V gene. The CDR3 sequence is 15 residues long. The CDR3 region has the DNA TGCGCCAGCAGCCAAGATGTAATGAGCGTCTATGGCTACACCTTC. This codes for CASSQDVMSVYGYTF.

About this clone: One end of the junction fails to match germline, which may point to a read error. The rearrangement uses TRBV7-7 and TRBJ1-5, with 10 nucleotides matching TRBD1. Germline V gene sequence: CDR1 SSHAT, CDR2 FNYEAQ (reference sequence). This CDR3 spans 20 amino acids. The CDR3 sequence is CASSQQAPGTGVYSNQPQHF. CDR3 DNA: TGTGCTAGCAGCCAACAAGCCCCCGGGACAGGGGTATATAGCAATCAGCCCCAGCATTTT.